The rows below give T cell receptor beta chains drawn from one sample of a study of blood T cell repertoires in COVID-19. Sequencing was performed with immunoSEQ multiplex PCR; in TCRdb, only in-frame clones are kept and a portion is missing. The profile shows nearly 350,000 clones, more than 85% of them singletons. The specimen sequenced was PBMCs or T cells enriched from blood (not recorded which). The receptor set was obtained from a woman aged 25 to 39 who had recovered from COVID-19. The CDR3 runs from the conserved cysteine through the conserved F or W. Each record gives: D gene, V gene, clone size, J gene, CDR3 protein, CDR3 DNA. A D gene is named only where the DNA matches it firmly. A row's size may be missing; if present it is once, few, many or a size class.

.	TRBV5-1	few	TRBJ2-1	CASRLSGNEQFF	TGCGCCAGCAGACTGTCAGGCAATGAGCAGTTCTTC
TRBD1	TRBV9	.	TRBJ2-5	CASSVAARGRRETQYF	TGTGCCAGCAGCGTAGCGGCCAGGGGGCGGAGAGAGACCCAGTACTTC
.	TRBV2	.	TRBJ2-7	CASSEFRKPPYEQYF	TGTGCCAGCAGTGAGTTCCGAAAGCCGCCCTACGAGCAGTACTTC
.	TRBV5-5	.	TRBJ1-2	CASNSGSTPYGYTF	TGTGCCAGCAATTCAGGGTCTACCCCCTATGGCTACACCTTC
TRBD2	TRBV9	.	TRBJ2-1	CASSGSSGGPPSSYNEQFF	TGTGCCAGCAGCGGTTCTAGCGGGGGGCCCCCGAGCTCCTACAATGAGCAGTTCTTC
.	TRBV5-4	.	TRBJ1-2	CASSLVETSGYTF	TGTGCCAGCAGCTTGGTCGAAACGAGCGGCTACACCTTC
.	TRBV18	.	TRBJ1-3	CASSNYGGTIYF	TGTGCCAGCTCAAATTATGGAGGCACCATATATTTT
.	TRBV6-1	many	TRBJ1-4	CASSEELPGKLFF	TGTGCCAGCAGTGAAGAACTTCCCGGAAAACTGTTTTTT
.	TRBV6-5	.	TRBJ1-1	CASSYGQRNTEAFF	TGTGCCAGCAGTTATGGACAGAGGAACACTGAAGCTTTCTTT
TRBD1	TRBV7-9	.	TRBJ1-5	CASSLGAGGPNQPQHF	TGTGCCAGCAGCTTAGGGGCAGGGGGCCCCAATCAGCCCCAGCATTTT
.	TRBV5-6	.	TRBJ1-2	CASSLGGGHYGYTF	TGTGCCAGCAGCTTGGGAGGGGGTCACTATGGCTACACCTTC
TRBD2	TRBV11-2	.	TRBJ2-5	CASSSWAGTSGVETQYF	TGTGCCAGCAGCTCATGGGCAGGGACTAGCGGGGTGGAGACCCAGTACTTC
.	TRBV14	.	TRBJ1-1	CASSQDTGILNTEAFF	TGTGCCAGCAGCCAAGATACCGGGATACTTAACACTGAAGCTTTCTTT
.	TRBV19	.	TRBJ1-5	CASSTGGNQPQHF	TGTGCCAGTAGTACAGGGGGCAATCAGCCCCAGCATTTT
.	TRBV4-3	once	TRBJ1-1	CASSQDEAVNTEAFF	TGCGCCAGCAGCCAAGATGAGGCAGTGAACACTGAAGCTTTCTTT
.	TRBV15	.	TRBJ1-4	CATSSIRGSEKLFF	TGTGCCACCAGCAGTATCAGGGGAAGTGAAAAACTGTTTTTT
.	TRBV7-9	.	TRBJ1-4	CASSSGQYEKLFF	TGTGCCAGCAGCTCCGGACAGTATGAAAAACTGTTTTTT
TRBD2	TRBV27	.	TRBJ2-1	CASASSGGGSLNEQFF	TGTGCCAGCGCTTCTAGCGGGGGGGGGTCGTTGAATGAGCAGTTCTTC
TRBD1	TRBV29-1	.	TRBJ1-2	CSVDPGQGMGYTF	TGCAGCGTTGATCCCGGACAGGGGATGGGCTACACCTTC
.	TRBV2	.	TRBJ2-3	CASIDRSSTDTQYF	TGTGCCAGCATTGACAGGTCTAGCACAGATACGCAGTATTTT
TRBD2	TRBV29-1	once	TRBJ2-3	CSVGGTSGAPSTDTQYF	TGCAGCGTTGGCGGGACTAGCGGGGCCCCTAGCACAGATACGCAGTATTTT
.	TRBV7-8	.	TRBJ1-1	CASSLGGGGAFF	TGTGCCAGCAGCTTAGGAGGAGGAGGGGCTTTCTTT
TRBD1	TRBV11-2	.	TRBJ1-1	CASSAGGASTEAFF	TGTGCCAGCAGCGCAGGGGGCGCAAGCACTGAAGCTTTCTTT